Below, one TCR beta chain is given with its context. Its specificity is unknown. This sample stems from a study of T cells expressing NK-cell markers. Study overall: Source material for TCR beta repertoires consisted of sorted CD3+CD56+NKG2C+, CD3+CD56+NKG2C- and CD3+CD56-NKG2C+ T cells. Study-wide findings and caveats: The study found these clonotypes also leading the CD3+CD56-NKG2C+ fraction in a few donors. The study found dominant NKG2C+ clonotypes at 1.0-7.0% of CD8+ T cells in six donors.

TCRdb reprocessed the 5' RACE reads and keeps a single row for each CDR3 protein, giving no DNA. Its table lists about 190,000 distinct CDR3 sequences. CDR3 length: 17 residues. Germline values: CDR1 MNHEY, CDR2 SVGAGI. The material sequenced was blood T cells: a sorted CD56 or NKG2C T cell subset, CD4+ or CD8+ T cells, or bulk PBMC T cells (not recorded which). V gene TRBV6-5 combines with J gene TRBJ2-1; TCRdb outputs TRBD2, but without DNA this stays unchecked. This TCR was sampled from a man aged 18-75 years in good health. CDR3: CASSWASGKLSYNEQFF.